The 3 T cell receptor beta chains given below trace back to one sample, sequenced in a study of CD8 T cells in Susac syndrome. After extraction with the RNeasy kit, about 0.45 to 1 ug of the RNA was reverse transcribed using random hexamers. TCRdb called the immunoSEQ multiplex PCR reads again in MiXCR, with one record for every CDR3 protein. The sample carries roughly 44,000 distinct CDR3 sequences, approximately 93% recorded once. Sample: CD8+ T cells from PBMCs. The receptors were gathered from a human donor in good health.

The DNA of the CDR3 is TGTGCCAGCAGCGGCGGGACTACCCGTTACGAGCAGTACTTC. It yields the protein CASSGGTTRYEQYF. The chain uses TRBV7-9 and TRBJ2-7; 7 bases map to TRBD2. The CDR3 is made up of 14 amino acids. The germline V gene encodes CDR1 SEHNR and CDR2 FQNEAQ (reference sequence). The V segment lost 5 bases and the J segment 4 bases; nucleotides outside the gene matches: 8.

V is TRBV18 and J is TRBJ2-1; D call uncertain. This CDR3 comprises 15 residues. Germline V gene sequence: CDR1 KGHSH, CDR2 LQKENI. V was trimmed by 3 bases and J by 1 base, leaving 10 bases between them. CDR3 region: CASSPATPSYNEQFF. The CDR3 nucleotides are TGTGCCAGCTCACCGGCTACCCCATCCTACAATGAGCAGTTCTTC.

The CDR3 sequence: CASSLLSVYEQYF. The CDR3 DNA sequence: TGTGCCAGCAGCTTATTGTCAGTTTACGAGCAGTACTTC. The chain has TRBV7-9 and TRBJ2-7; D is unclear. Trimming cost V 2 bases and J 4 bases, with 9 bases left between them. The CDR3 extends over 13 amino acids. From germline, CDR1 is SEHNR and CDR2 FQNEAQ (reference sequence). Full variable domain (missing parts from reference TRBV7-9 and TRBJ2-7): DTGVSQNPRHKITKRGQNVTFRCDPISEHNRLYWYRQTLGQGPEFLTYFQNEAQLEKSRLLSDRFSAERPKGSFSTLEIQRTEQGDSAMYLCASSLLSVYEQYFGPGTRLTVT.